These 7 T cell receptor beta chains were all obtained from the same sample, sequenced in a study of Ad26.COV2.S vaccination and SARS-CoV-2 variants. Assay: immunoSEQ multiplex PCR; the TCRdb copy retains only in-frame clones and omits some. The repertoire has approximately 400,000 clones, more than 75% of them found once; the top ten carry about 3.5%. Treatment denoted: some 20 received Ad26.COV2.S at low or high dose, single or two shots; 5 received placebo; per-sample allocation not given. Samples were taken on day 63 after the first vaccine or placebo injection. The sample was peripheral blood, taken in a trial of Ad26.COV2.S vaccine versus placebo. Source of these receptors: a person between 18 and 65 years old who received the Ad26.COV2.S COVID-19 vaccine or a placebo.

The rearrangement links TRBV10-2 to TRBJ1-1, with D possibly TRBD1 on 5 matching bases. The V gene's germline CDR1 is WSHSY and CDR2 SAAADI. This CDR3 contains 13 residues. V lost 7 bases and J 2 bases, leaving 11 bases between the germline ends. The chain's CDR3 is CASKTDSNTEAFF. For the CDR3, the DNA is TGCGCCAGCAAAACCGACAGTAACACTGAAGCTTTCTTT.

The rearrangement links TRBV7-9 to TRBJ2-7; TRBD2 aligns across 11 bases. Germline-derived CDR1 and CDR2 are SEHNR and FQNEAQ (reference sequence). The junction had 8 bases not matched to a gene; V was cut back by 3 bases and J by 4 bases. CDR3 length equals 16 residues. The CDR3 here is CASSLPTSGILYEQYF. CDR3 nucleotides: TGTGCCAGCAGCTTGCCGACTAGCGGGATTCTATACGAGCAGTACTTC.

The rearrangement joins TRBV7-2 to TRBJ2-7; D is uncertain. The CDR3 spans 14 residues. With 1 base removed from V and 7 bases from J, the gap between germline ends came to 14 bases. Germline assignment: CDR1 SGHTA and CDR2 FQGNSA. In nucleotides, the CDR3 is TGTGCCAGCAGCTTAGATAGGGCCGAAGGGGAGCAGTACTTC. Translating it yields CASSLDRAEGEQYF.

The chain uses TRBV5-1 and TRBJ2-3; D call uncertain. The CDR3 sequence is 17 residues long. Per the germline V gene, CDR1 is SGHRS and CDR2 is YFSETQ. V was cut by 4 bases and J by 1 base, with 19 bases left in between. The CDR3 DNA reads TGCGCCAGCAGCCCCGGACGGGCTGGATCTCGCACAGATACGCAGTATTTT. Translated, it gives CASSPGRAGSRTDTQYF.

V is TRBV7-9 and J is TRBJ1-2; 7 nucleotides agree with TRBD1. CDR1 and CDR2 (germline): SEHNR, FQNEAQ (reference sequence). The CDR3 runs to 13 residues. Losses at the gene ends were 5 bases for V and 5 bases for J; bases not matched to a gene: 5. CDR3 residues: CASSPTGDYGYTF. CDR3 DNA sequence: TGTGCCAGCAGCCCCACAGGGGATTATGGCTACACCTTC.

This chain connects TRBV5-1 to TRBJ2-1; unclear D gene. V shed 7 bases and J shed 7 bases, with 9 bases lying between them. CDR3 length equals 11 residues. Per the germline V gene, CDR1 is SGHRS and CDR2 is YFSETQ. The CDR3 is CASGYANEQFF. CDR3 sequence (DNA): TGCGCCAGCGGCTACGCAAATGAGCAGTTCTTC.

A few counts support this clone. The genes are TRBV7-8 and TRBJ1-4, with D unclear. Between the trimmed V and J ends, which lost 1 base and 7 bases, there was a span of 7 bases. Looked up from germline, CDR1 is SGHVS and CDR2 is FQNEAQ. The CDR3 is made up of 13 amino acids. CDR3 residues: CASSLGRSEKLFF. The CDR3 nucleotides read TGTGCCAGCAGCTTAGGCAGGAGTGAAAAACTGTTTTTT.